The present TCR beta chain was sequenced within a study of control samples from healthy donors and cancer patients. TCRdb's table, derived via immunoSEQ multiplex PCR, lists solely in-frame clones and lacks some. The sample shows around 160,000 clones, 93% of them seen only once. V lost 7 bases to trimming and J lost 2 bases, with 15 bases between them. CDR3 length equals 14 residues. Germline CDR1 is SGHDT and CDR2 is YYEEEE. This receptor was obtained from a man between 18 and 35 years old in good health. The chain employs TRBV5-6 and TRBJ1-2; TRBD1 might be the D (5 bases). Specimen: blood. CDR3 sequence: CASGHGTANYGYTF. DNA of the CDR3: TGTGCCAGCGGACACGGGACGGCGAACTATGGCTACACCTTC.